This TCR beta chain was recovered during a study of long-term antiretroviral therapy in people with HIV. PBMC samples from each donor numbered at least one pre-ART and at least two post-ART. Until DNA extraction, the samples held between about 1-10 million cryopreserved PBMC. CDR1 LGHNA and CDR2 YNFKEQ come from the germline V gene. Trimming took off 0 bases at V and 5 bases at J, with 7 bases between the two ends. There are 14 residues in the CDR3. The assay used was immunoSEQ (version v3.0), run at survey level. The data were produced by immunoSEQ multiplex PCR, yet TCRdb's version contains in-frame clones alone and is incomplete. The top ten hold around 7.8% of the sample, which has about 29,000 clones, about nine tenths seen once. Findings of the study overall: No data were available on ART adherence, viral resistance or therapy changes. Clones with expansion before ART led the repertoire at all time points.

This clone came up a few times. Its matching antigen is unknown. The V call is TRBV4-2, the J call TRBJ1-4, with a possible D match to TRBD1 (6 bases). The material was unsorted PBMCs, obtained around 5 years before starting antiretroviral therapy. This TCR was recovered from a man aged 50-59 years with HIV. CDR3 amino acids: CASSQEGANEKLFF. DNA for the CDR3: TGTGCCAGCAGCCAAGAGGGGGCCAATGAAAAACTGTTTTTT.